These 25 T cell receptor beta chains share one sample of origin, sequenced in a study of T cell repertoires in cytomegalovirus infection. TCRdb reprocessed the reads via MiXCR and lists one record per CDR3 protein. The top ten clones hold roughly 2.9% of a sample with some 700,000 distinct CDR3 sequences, approximately 40% of them seen once. The sample taken for sequencing was PBMCs. Receptors were obtained from a human donor in good health (CMV status not recorded). Some clones in this sample may be carry-over from other donors' samples.

A note on this clonotype: A read error may produce the germline difference seen at one junction end. The gene calls are TRBV10-3 and TRBJ2-7; D is unclear. This CDR3 is 15 amino acids long. Germline V gene lookup returns CDR1 ENHRY and CDR2 SYGVKD. CDR3 bases: TGTGCCATCAGTGGATTCGGAACGGAACCAGGCGAGCCGTACTTC. Amino acids: CAISGFGTEPGEPYF.

The chain employs TRBV27 and TRBJ2-1; possibly TRBD1 or TRBD2 for D (5 bases each). V lost 2 bases, J lost 7 bases, and 15 bases lay in between. CDR1 and CDR2 from the germline V gene are MNHEY and SMNVEV (reference sequence). The CDR3 consists of 15 residues. CDR3 protein: CASSLGTDGRNEQFF. The CDR3, as DNA: TGTGCCAGCAGTTTAGGGACGGACGGCCGGAATGAGCAGTTCTTC.

This clonotype appeared a few times. The V call is TRBV28, the J call TRBJ2-7, with no clear D. Germline-derived CDR1 and CDR2 are MDHEN and SYDVKM. This CDR3 spans 14 amino acids. Trimming removed 5 bases from V and 0 bases from J, with 11 bases in between. CDR3 loop: CASSIRTLSYEQYF. CDR3 nucleotides: TGTGCCAGCAGTATCCGGACGCTCTCCTACGAGCAGTACTTC.

CDR3 sequence (DNA): TGTGCCAGCAGTTTAAGTCAGGGTTCGGCTTTCTTT. Encoded protein: CASSLSQGSAFF. V usage is TRBV12-3 or TRBV12-4 and J usage is TRBJ1-1, with D possibly TRBD1 on 5 matching bases. The CDR3 runs to 12 residues. The V gene lost 2 bases and the J gene lost 11 bases, with 12 bases spanning the gap.

The gene calls are TRBV7-2 and TRBJ1-6, with TRBD1 identical over 8 bases. Trimming took 4 bases from V and 0 from J; bases not matched to a gene: 14. The CDR3 consists of 20 residues. Germline assignment: CDR1 SGHTA and CDR2 FQGNSA. CDR3 region: CASSSRGDRLRSSYNSPLHF. In nucleotides, the CDR3 is TGTGCCAGCAGCTCTAGAGGGGACAGGCTAAGAAGCTCCTATAATTCACCCCTCCACTTT.

This clonotype was seen repeatedly, ten times or more. The V call is TRBV6-6, the J call TRBJ2-6; D gene uncertain. The germline gives CDR1 MNHNY, CDR2 SVGAGI (reference sequence). The CDR3 totals 11 residues. Between the trimmed V and J ends, which lost 7 bases and 2 bases, there was a span of 0 bases. Written as DNA, the CDR3 is TGTGCCAGCACTGGGGCCAACGTCCTGACTTTC. Protein product: CASTGANVLTF.

This sequence joins TRBV2 and TRBJ2-1; D may be TRBD2 (6 bases). The CDR3 is made up of 14 amino acids. In germline, CDR1 is SNHLY, CDR2 FYNNEI. V shed 8 bases and J shed 5 bases, with 16 bases lying between them. DNA for the CDR3: TGTGCCAGCCCTGGGAGGAGGGGAAACAATGAGCAGTTCTTC. Translation gives CASPGRRGNNEQFF.

In its sample, this clonotype was seen many times. This chain joins TRBV7-2 and TRBJ2-1, with TRBD1 identical over 10 bases. V shed 0 bases and J 7 bases; nucleotides not matched to a gene: 3. Germline assignment: CDR1 SGHTA and CDR2 FQGNSA. CDR3 length: 15 amino acids. The CDR3 region is CASSLAKGQGNEQFF. The DNA for the CDR3 is TGTGCCAGCAGCTTAGCTAAGGGACAGGGGAATGAGCAGTTCTTC.

Notes on this clonotype: The conserved final phenylalanine or tryptophan is absent from the CDR3, which likely points to a read error. The rearrangement uses TRBV7-2 and TRBJ2-5, with 7 bases lining up with TRBD2. Germline-derived CDR1 and CDR2 are SGHTA and FQGNSA. The ends lost 6 bases at V and 3 bases at J; junction bases unmatched: 10. The CDR3 loop spans 15 amino acids. The CDR3 DNA sequence: TGTGCCAGCAGGAATCTACTACGGGGGGAAGAGACCCAGTACTTA. Its translation: CASRNLLRGEETQYL.

J is TRBJ2-2 and V is TRBV10-2; weak D call: TRBD1 (6 bases). This CDR3 has 12 amino acids. Trimming cost V 5 bases and J 7 bases, with 8 bases left between them. Germline assignment: CDR1 WSHSY and CDR2 SAAADI. DNA for the CDR3: TGCGCCAGCAGTCCACAGGGCGGGGAGCTGTTTTTT. Translated: CASSPQGGELFF.

This clonotype was seen a few times. The V call is TRBV7-9, the J call TRBJ1-4; 9 nucleotides match TRBD1. The V gene's germline CDR1 is SEHNR and CDR2 FQNEAQ (reference sequence). This CDR3 is built from 15 residues. Trimming cost V 0 bases and J 8 bases; bases outside gene matches: 4. The CDR3 here is CASSLAVTGGEKLFF. The DNA of the CDR3 is TGTGCCAGCAGCTTAGCAGTGACAGGGGGGGAAAAACTGTTTTTT.

The rearrangement joins TRBV7-8 to TRBJ2-1, with D perhaps matching TRBD2 (6 bases). The germline gives CDR1 SGHVS, CDR2 FQNEAQ. This CDR3 has 17 residues. V was pared by 0 bases and J by 9 bases, with 21 bases between. In DNA form, the CDR3 reads TGTGCCAGCAGCTTAGCCAGGAGGGAATGGGGCGAAGTTGAGCAGTTCTTC. Encoded protein: CASSLARREWGEVEQFF.

With regard to this clonotype: The CDR3 carries no conserved terminal phenylalanine or tryptophan, so it likely arises from a read error. The chain is built from TRBV6-8 and TRBJ1-1; 10 bases fit TRBD1. The trim removed 5 bases at V and 4 bases at J, leaving 10 bases unmatched. The germline V gene has CDR1 MNHGY and CDR2 SAAAGT. The CDR3 is 16 amino acids. The CDR3, as DNA: TGTGCCAGCAGTCCCCGACTCCGGACAGGGGGCACTGAAGCTTTCTTA. This encodes CASSPRLRTGGTEAFL.

In its sample, this clonotype was seen a few times. The chain recombines TRBV7-2 with TRBJ2-2; no firm D call. The CDR3 consists of 16 residues. The V gene lost 5 bases and the J gene lost 1 base, with 14 bases spanning the gap. Germline-derived CDR1 and CDR2 are SGHTA and FQGNSA. CDR3 DNA sequence: TGTGCCAGCAGCGAAGCGATTACTCAGAACACCGGGGAGCTGTTTTTT. Protein: CASSEAITQNTGELFF. Variable domain in full (rest from reference TRBV7-2 and TRBJ2-2): GAGVSQSPSNKVTEKGKDVELRCDPISGHTALYWYRQSLGQGLEFLIYFQGNSAPDKSGLPSDRFSAERTGGSVSTLTIQRTQQEDSAVYLCASSEAITQNTGELFFGEGSRLTVL.

V gene TRBV28 combines with J gene TRBJ1-6; D is possibly TRBD1 (6 bases). The germline V gene encodes CDR1 MDHEN and CDR2 SYDVKM. Trimming shortened V by 3 bases and J by 9 bases, and 33 bases separated the two germline ends. The CDR3 length is 21 residues. The CDR3 bases are TGTGCCAGCAGTTTCGGGGGGGCGGGGAACAATTTCAGGGGATCAAGTTCACCCCTCCACTTT. Its protein is CASSFGGAGNNFRGSSSPLHF. The complete variable domain, with remaining parts taken from reference TRBV28 and TRBJ1-6, reads DVKVTQSSRYLVKRTGEKVFLECVQDMDHENMFWYRQDPGLGLRLIYFSYDVKMKEKGDIPEGYSVSREKKERFSLILESASTNQTSMYLCASSFGGAGNNFRGSSSPLHFGNGTRLTVT.

This clonotype has only a few counts. The gene calls are TRBV5-4 and TRBJ2-1, with D possibly TRBD2 on 7 matching bases. The germline CDR1 and CDR2 sequences are SGHNT and YYREEE (reference sequence). The CDR3 covers 15 residues. V shed 2 bases and J shed 10 bases, with 19 bases lying between them. The DNA for the CDR3 is TGTGCCAGCAGCTTCAGCGGGACGATAGGACAGGAGCAGTTCTTC. Translation gives CASSFSGTIGQEQFF.

In this sample, this clonotype turned up many times. The chain combines TRBV7-2 with TRBJ2-5; TRBD2 aligns across 7 bases. With V trimmed by 7 bases and J by 4 bases, 6 bases remained unmatched. The CDR3 loop spans 13 amino acids. Germline loops: CDR1 SGHTA, CDR2 FQGNSA. The CDR3 is CASTQGGLETQYF. The CDR3 coding sequence is TGTGCCAGCACCCAGGGAGGGTTAGAGACCCAGTACTTC.

Many counts were recorded for this clonotype. The chain links TRBV7-2 to TRBJ2-1; D not resolved. CDR1 is SGHTA and CDR2 is FQGNSA in the germline V gene. Deletions cut 2 bases from V and 2 bases from J, with 10 bases between. This CDR3 has 15 amino acids. CDR3 sequence reads: CASSLTRPAYNEQFF. DNA for the CDR3: TGTGCCAGCAGCTTAACACGACCAGCCTACAATGAGCAGTTCTTC.

This clonotype was observed at least ten times. This chain uses TRBV7-2 with TRBJ2-1, with 7 bases fitting TRBD1. The ends lost 3 bases at V and 7 bases at J; junction bases unmatched: 6. The CDR3 length is 14 residues. Germline V gene data show CDR1 as SGHTA and CDR2 as FQGNSA. The CDR3 DNA reads as TGTGCCAGCAGCTTCCGACAGGGCGGGAATGAGCAGTTCTTC. Translated, it gives CASSFRQGGNEQFF.

The chain links TRBV29-1 to TRBJ2-7; 9 nucleotides match TRBD1. The length of the CDR3 is 16 residues. V was pared by 6 bases and J by 7 bases, with 19 bases of the junction left unmatched. The germline V gene encodes CDR1 SQVTM and CDR2 ANQGSEA. This CDR3 reads CSVPDVYGTGRGEQYF. The DNA for the CDR3 is TGCAGCGTCCCCGACGTTTACGGGACAGGGCGGGGGGAGCAGTACTTC.

The chain is built from TRBV20-1 and TRBJ1-2; D is possibly TRBD1 (6 bases). The CDR3 is made up of 15 amino acids. V was trimmed by 6 bases and J by 5 bases, leaving 22 bases between them. The germline V gene has CDR1 DFQATT and CDR2 SNEGSKA (reference sequence). The CDR3 DNA reads as TGCAGTGCCCCCGCGGGGGCCTCTGAGGGGTATGGCTACACCTTC. It yields the protein CSAPAGASEGYGYTF.

This clonotype was observed a handful of times. The chain links TRBV7-9 to TRBJ2-7; TRBD1 is a possible D gene (6 bases). Trimming cost V 1 base and J 1 base, with 11 bases left between them. From germline, CDR1 is SEHNR and CDR2 FQNEAQ (reference sequence). The CDR3 is 15 amino acids. DNA of the CDR3: TGTGCCAGCAGCTTAGTAGCAGGGGATTCCTACGAGCAGTACTTC. Its protein product is CASSLVAGDSYEQYF.

The gene calls are TRBV19 and TRBJ2-2, with D possibly being TRBD1 (6 bases). V lost 7 bases to trimming and J lost 5 bases, with 17 bases between them. CDR3 length equals 15 residues. Per the germline V gene, CDR1 is LNHDA and CDR2 is SQIVND (reference sequence). The CDR3 DNA is TGTGCCAGTAACCTTCCAGGGGCATTAACCGGGGAGCTGTTTTTT. It encodes CASNLPGALTGELFF.

The V gene is TRBV29-1, the J gene TRBJ1-2; D might be TRBD1 (6 bases). The V gene lost 6 bases and the J gene lost 0 bases, with 11 bases spanning the gap. Germline CDR1 reads SQVTM; CDR2 reads ANQGSEA. The CDR3 is made up of 13 amino acids. The CDR3 loop reads CSVSGASNYGYTF. The CDR3 coding sequence is TGCAGCGTATCGGGGGCCTCTAACTATGGCTACACCTTC. Full variable domain (rest looked up from reference TRBV29-1 and TRBJ1-2): SAVISQKPSRDICQRGTSLTIQCQVDSQVTMMFWYRQQPGQSLTLIATANQGSEATYESGFVIDKFPISRPNLTFSTLTVSNMSPEDSSIYLCSVSGASNYGYTFGSGTRLTVV.

This clonotype was counted a single time. This may arise from a read error, as a much more abundant clone is one base away. The chain joins TRBV7-8 to TRBJ1-1; D may be TRBD1 (5 bases). This CDR3 spans 15 amino acids. From germline, CDR1 is SGHVS and CDR2 FQNEAQ. CDR3 protein: CASSLRQLKNTDAFF. The CDR3 DNA sequence: TGTGCCAGCAGCCTGCGACAGCTGAAGAACACTGACGCTTTCTTT.